This T cell receptor (beta chain) was profiled in a study of T cells after yellow fever vaccination. Study-wide context: The authors prepared low-cell-number fractions using SMART-Seq v4 Ultra Low Input. Study-wide findings and caveats: There was a small share of clonotypes that showed up in both the CD4 and CD8 compartments. One caveat is that FACS-sorted repertoires could contain abundant clonotypes contaminating from the bulk population.

The V end lost 5 bases, the J end lost 6 bases, and 8 bases lay between the germline ends. CDR3 length: 12 residues. In germline, CDR1 is SEHNR, CDR2 FQNEAQ (reference sequence). TCRdb recomputed calls from the 5' RACE reads with MiXCR, one row per CDR3 protein. The repertoire holds hundreds of thousands of distinct CDR3 sequences, about 12% seen once, with under 15% in the top ten. Regarding this clonotype: The target antigen is unknown.

This TCR was sampled from a man aged 30 to 39 who received the YFV17D yellow fever vaccine. This chain connects TRBV7-9 to TRBJ2-1; unclear D gene. Material: PBMCs, obtained on the day of the yellow fever booster vaccination. The CDR3 DNA reads as TGTGCCAGCAGCCCGATAGGCAATGAGCAGTTCTTC. Encoded protein: CASSPIGNEQFF.